What follows describes a single TCR beta chain. Antigen: not known. The data stem from a study of T cell responses to AZD1222 COVID-19 vaccine. This CDR3 comprises 14 residues. The ends were cut back, 0 bases at V and 4 bases at J, with 10 bases in the middle. CDR1 is SGHDT and CDR2 is YYEEEE in the germline V gene. Sequencing used immunoSEQ multiplex PCR; TCRdb keeps in-frame clones, though not all of them. The sample has 150,000 or so clones, about 91% seen once; the top ten hold 1% to 1.5%. Study conclusions and caveats: Baseline testing showed seropositivity in only five or six AZD1222 recipients. Two AZD1222 doses significantly raised spike-specific TCR breadth and depth over controls.

The V and J genes are TRBV5-6 and TRBJ1-2; D uncertain. The specimen was peripheral blood, collected 28 days after the second AZD1222 dose. The receptor was derived from an adult who received the AZD1222 COVID-19 vaccine. The CDR3 is CASSLGLEGYGYTF. The CDR3 bases are TGTGCCAGCAGCTTGGGTCTAGAGGGCTATGGCTACACCTTC. The full variable domain, completed using reference TRBV5-6 and TRBJ1-2, is DAGVTQSPTHLIKTRGQQVTLRCSPKSGHDTVSWYQQALGQGPQFIFQYYEEEERQRGNFPDRFSGHQFPNYSSELNVNALLLGDSALYLCASSLGLEGYGYTFGSGTRLTVV.